Described below is a single T cell receptor beta chain sequence and its context. What it binds is unknown. Trimming shortened V by 4 bases and J by 5 bases, and 17 bases separated the two germline ends. This CDR3 contains 15 residues. Germline-derived CDR1 and CDR2 are MGHRA and YSYEKL. The data were taken from a study of cytomegalovirus exposure and HLA in healthy donors. Notes on the study in general: CMV serostatus was the sole immune exposure information available. It was in a later analysis that TCR association rates were seen to vary by HLA locus, highest for DRB1 and lowest for HLA-C.

Both 60 Vbeta primers and 13 Jbeta primers went into the PCR. Sequencing was performed with immunoSEQ multiplex PCR; in TCRdb, only in-frame clones are kept and a portion is missing. The sample shows around 200,000 clones, 70% to 80% of them seen only once. This chain uses TRBV4-1 with TRBJ2-5; D gene uncertain. This TCR was sampled from a girl aged 2-10 years in good health and CMV-seronegative. Material for sequencing was PBMCs. The CDR3 sequence: CASSRLGVSGETQYF. CDR3 DNA: TGCGCCAGCAGCCGCCTTGGAGTCTCTGGGGAGACCCAGTACTTC.